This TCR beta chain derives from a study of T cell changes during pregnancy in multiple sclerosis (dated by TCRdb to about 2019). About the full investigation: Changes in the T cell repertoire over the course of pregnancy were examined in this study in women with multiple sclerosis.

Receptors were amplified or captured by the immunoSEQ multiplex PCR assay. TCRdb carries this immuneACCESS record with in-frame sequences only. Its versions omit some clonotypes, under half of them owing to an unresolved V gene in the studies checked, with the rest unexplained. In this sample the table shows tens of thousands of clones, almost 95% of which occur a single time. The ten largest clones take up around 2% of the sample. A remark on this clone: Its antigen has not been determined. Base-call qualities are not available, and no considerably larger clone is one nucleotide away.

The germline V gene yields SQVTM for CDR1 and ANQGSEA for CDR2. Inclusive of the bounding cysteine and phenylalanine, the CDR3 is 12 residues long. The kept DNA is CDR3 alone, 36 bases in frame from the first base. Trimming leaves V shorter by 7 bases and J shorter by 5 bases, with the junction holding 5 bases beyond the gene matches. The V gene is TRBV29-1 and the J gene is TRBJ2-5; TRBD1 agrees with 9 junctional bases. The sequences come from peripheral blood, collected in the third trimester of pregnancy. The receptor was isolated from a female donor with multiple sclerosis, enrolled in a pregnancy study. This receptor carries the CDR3 CSGGTGMETQYF. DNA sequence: TGCAGCGGAGGGACAGGGATGGAGACCCAGTACTTC.